This T cell receptor beta chain appears in the sequencing data of a study of tumor-infiltrating lymphocytes in primary liver carcinoma. In the study overall: Read depth, roughly 3.65 to 8 million productive TCRbeta reads, did not differ significantly between tissues.

For blood RNA, unsorted whole blood served as the source, and germline DNA was extracted too. Germline V lookup: CDR1 SGHAT, CDR2 FQNNGV. Trimming removed 8 bases from V and 6 bases from J; junction bases left unmatched: 18. The CDR3 runs to 17 residues. A primer matching the constant region was used to make TCR beta cDNA from approximately 520 ng of total RNA. Three nested multiplex PCR rounds of slightly modified ARM-PCR generated TCR beta libraries. TRBV1-TRBV30 forward and Cbeta reverse primers drove the first two roughly 10-cycle rounds. MiXCR, run by TCRdb on the multiplex PCR reads, gives a single entry per CDR3 protein. The sample lists some 200,000 distinct CDR3 sequences; about two thirds were seen once.

This receptor was obtained from a woman between 55 and 75 years old with primary liver carcinoma and hepatitis B virus infection. This rearrangement joins TRBV11-2 to TRBJ2-1, with 8 bases aligning to TRBD2. Material for sequencing was peripheral blood. The DNA for the CDR3 is TGTGCCAGCGGCCAGTCCCCGGGACTAGGGGTTTCCAATGAGCAGTTCTTC. It yields the protein CASGQSPGLGVSNEQFF.